The 25 T cell receptor beta chains in this list originate from one sample, sequenced in a study of Ad26.COV2.S vaccination and SARS-CoV-2 variants. The method was immunoSEQ multiplex PCR; TCRdb's version includes in-frame clones alone and lacks a portion of them. The repertoire holds about 400,000 clones, with approximately 90% as singletons. Treatment here: 19 received Ad26.COV2.S at low or high dose, single or two shots; about 5 received placebo; per-sample allocation not given. After the first vaccine or placebo injection, samples were drawn on day 63. Source: peripheral blood, taken in a trial of Ad26.COV2.S vaccine versus placebo. These receptors all come from a person aged 18-65 years who received the Ad26.COV2.S COVID-19 vaccine or a placebo.

The chain uses TRBV4-1 and TRBJ2-5; D may match TRBD1 or TRBD2 (6 bases each). The CDR3 contains 13 residues. Germline CDR1 and CDR2: MGHRA and YSYEKL. V lost 6 bases, J lost 6 bases, and 14 bases lay in between. CDR3 coding DNA: TGCGCCAGCAGAGACACAGGGAGGAAGACCCAGTACTTC. The encoded protein is CASRDTGRKTQYF.

This clone was observed a single time. The rearrangement uses TRBV18 and TRBJ1-6, with TRBD1 identical over 8 bases. The CDR3 loop spans 15 amino acids. Germline CDR1 and CDR2: KGHSH and LQKENI. J gave up 10 bases and V 2 bases, and 7 bases lay outside the gene matches. The chain's CDR3 is CASSPKGQGTSPLHF. The CDR3 DNA is TGTGCCAGCTCACCAAAAGGACAGGGAACGTCACCCCTCCACTTT.

The chain uses TRBV15 and TRBJ2-5, with D unresolved. The germline gives CDR1 LNHNV, CDR2 YYDKDF (reference sequence). The CDR3 length is 14 residues. V was trimmed by 0 bases and J by 3 bases, leaving 8 bases between them. Written as DNA, the CDR3 is TGTGCCACCAGCAGAGATCAAACTGAAGAGACCCAGTACTTC. Encoded protein: CATSRDQTEETQYF.

Remarks on this clone: Distinct nucleotide sequences in the sample also encode this CDR3. This chain joins TRBV6-5 and TRBJ1-2; D call uncertain. Between the trimmed V and J ends, which lost 2 bases and 6 bases, there was a span of 10 bases. The germline gives CDR1 MNHEY, CDR2 SVGAGI. The CDR3 has 13 residues. The CDR3 DNA sequence: TGTGCCAGCAGTTACAGCCGTGCGGATGGCTACACCTTC. This encodes CASSYSRADGYTF.

The rearrangement links TRBV29-1 to TRBJ1-1; D unclear. Germline-derived CDR1 and CDR2 are SQVTM and ANQGSEA. The CDR3 is 13 residues long. Trimming took 5 bases from V and 0 from J, leaving 10 bases between them. The CDR3 DNA sequence: TGCAGCGTTTTCGGCCTTTTGAACACTGAAGCTTTCTTT. It encodes CSVFGLLNTEAFF.

This clone was counted once. The rearrangement joins TRBV7-7 to TRBJ2-7, with D maybe TRBD1 (8 bases). The V gene lost 3 bases and the J gene lost 1 base, with 13 bases spanning the gap. Germline V gene sequence: CDR1 SSHAT, CDR2 FNYEAQ (reference sequence). This CDR3 comprises 15 residues. CDR3 loop: CASSFTGGGSYEQYF. CDR3 bases: TGTGCCAGCAGCTTCACAGGGGGGGGTTCCTACGAGCAGTACTTC.

V is TRBV5-1 and J is TRBJ2-7; 10 positions match TRBD1. The ends lost 4 bases at V and 2 bases at J; junction bases unmatched: 3. Germline lookup yields CDR1 SGHRS and CDR2 YFSETQ. The CDR3 length is 14 residues. CDR3 DNA sequence: TGCGCCAGCAGCAAGGGACAGGGGACCTACGAGCAGTACTTC. Translating it yields CASSKGQGTYEQYF.

This chain's CDR3 is CASSYGQEGNEQFF. The CDR3 nucleotides are TGTGCCAGCAGTTACGGACAGGAGGGCAATGAGCAGTTCTTC. The chain joins TRBV6-2 or TRBV6-3 to TRBJ2-1, with D possibly matching TRBD1 (7 bases). V was trimmed by 2 bases and J by 6 bases, leaving 11 bases between them. The CDR3 runs to 14 residues. CDR1 and CDR2 from the germline V gene are MNHEY and SVGEGT.

This rearrangement joins TRBV6-5 to TRBJ2-3; 7 nucleotides match TRBD1. The CDR3 is 15 residues long. V was pared by 6 bases and J by 2 bases, with 8 bases of the junction left unmatched. Germline CDR1 and CDR2: MNHEY and SVGAGI. CDR3 coding DNA: TGTGCCAGCAGCCGAACAGGGGCGATCACAGATACGCAGTATTTT. This gives the protein CASSRTGAITDTQYF.

The chain is built from TRBV5-8 and TRBJ1-2; D possibly corresponds to TRBD1 (6 bases). V was pared by 2 bases and J by 6 bases, with 17 bases between. Germline lookup yields CDR1 SGHTS and CDR2 YDEGEE. The CDR3 loop spans 15 amino acids. The CDR3 reads CASSFRGAKRDGYTF. The CDR3 DNA is TGTGCCAGCAGCTTCCGGGGGGCTAAACGTGATGGCTACACCTTC. The whole variable domain, remainder taken from reference TRBV5-8 and TRBJ1-2, is EAGVTQSPTHLIKTRGQQATLRCSPISGHTSVYWYQQALGLGLQFLLWYDEGEERNRGNFPPRFSGRQFPNYSSELNVNALELEDSALYLCASSFRGAKRDGYTFGSGTRLTVV.

For this clone: A junction boundary mismatches the germline segment, possibly from a read error. The chain couples TRBV9 to TRBJ2-7; no clear D gene. Looked up from germline, CDR1 is SGDLS and CDR2 is YYNGEE. The CDR3 extends over 14 amino acids. The CDR3 DNA is TGTGCCAGCACCGTAGTGGCAGTCACCTACGAGCAGTACTTC. Encoded protein: CASTVVAVTYEQYF. The variable domain in full, with the rest retrieved from reference TRBV9 and TRBJ2-7, is DSGVTQTPKHLITATGQRVTLRCSPRSGDLSVYWYQQSLDQGLQFLIQYYNGEERAKGNILERFSAQQFPDLHSELNLSSLELGDSALYFCASTVVAVTYEQYFGPGTRLTVT.

The chain couples TRBV18 to TRBJ2-1; weak D call: TRBD1 (5 bases). The germline V gene has CDR1 KGHSH and CDR2 LQKENI. This CDR3 is 15 amino acids long. The germline V and J ends were trimmed by 3 bases and 10 bases, with 19 bases remaining between them. CDR3 in DNA: TGTGCCAGCTCACCTACGAGACGCGGAGCAGGGGAGCAGTTCTTC. Residues: CASSPTRRGAGEQFF.

V usage is TRBV19 and J usage is TRBJ2-1, with 9 nucleotides matching TRBD1. V trimming: 4 bases; J trimming: 5 bases; junction bases outside the gene matches: 6. The V gene's germline CDR1 is LNHDA and CDR2 SQIVND (reference sequence). This CDR3 contains 15 residues. The CDR3 spells CASSRSGTGNNEQFF. DNA for the CDR3: TGTGCCAGTAGTAGGTCCGGGACAGGGAACAATGAGCAGTTCTTC.

This clone is large. This chain links TRBV13 with TRBJ2-2; 9 bases are shared with TRBD2. The CDR3 is made up of 15 amino acids. In germline, CDR1 is PRHDT, CDR2 FYEKMQ (reference sequence). Trimming cost V 6 bases and J 1 base; bases outside gene matches: 3. The CDR3 sequence: CASRYSGGNTGELFF. CDR3 bases: TGTGCCAGCAGATATAGCGGGGGGAACACCGGGGAGCTGTTTTTT.

This rearrangement joins TRBV7-7 to TRBJ2-1, with 12 bases fitting TRBD2. Trimming removed 5 bases from V and 7 bases from J; junction bases left unmatched: 6. Germline lookup yields CDR1 SSHAT and CDR2 FNYEAQ (reference sequence). The CDR3 consists of 15 residues. The DNA for the CDR3 is TGTGCCAGCAGCCAGACTAGCGGGGGTGGGAATGAGCAGTTCTTC. Translation: CASSQTSGGGNEQFF. Together with reference TRBV7-7 and TRBJ2-1, the CDR3 gives the full variable domain: GAGVSQSPRYKVTKRGQDVTLRCDPISSHATLYWYQQALGQGPEFLTYFNYEAQPDKSGLPSDRFSAERPEGSISTLTIQRTEQRDSAMYRCASSQTSGGGNEQFFGPGTRLTVL.

This rearrangement joins TRBV7-9 to TRBJ2-1; 9 positions agree with TRBD1. V shed 5 bases, J shed 7 bases, and the junction held 6 bases outside the gene matches. CDR3 length equals 14 residues. Germline CDR1 is SEHNR and CDR2 is FQNEAQ (reference sequence). The CDR3 DNA reads as TGTGCCAGCAGCCTAAATGGACAGGGGAATGAGCAGTTCTTC. Encoded protein: CASSLNGQGNEQFF. The full variable domain, rest sourced from reference TRBV7-9 and TRBJ2-1, is DTGVSQNPRHKITKRGQNVTFRCDPISEHNRLYWYRQTLGQGPEFLTYFQNEAQLEKSRLLSDRFSAERPKGSFSTLEIQRTEQGDSAMYLCASSLNGQGNEQFFGPGTRLTVL.

The genes are TRBV29-1 and TRBJ1-2; 9 bases agree with TRBD1. The V and J ends lost 7 bases and 6 bases, in that order; junction bases with no gene match: 3. The germline gives CDR1 SQVTM, CDR2 ANQGSEA. The CDR3 is 11 amino acids. CDR3 residues: CSARTGDGYTF. The CDR3, as DNA: TGCAGCGCCCGGACAGGGGATGGCTACACCTTC.

This chain connects TRBV30 to TRBJ1-1; a possible D gene is TRBD1 (6 bases). The V end was cut by 4 bases, the J end by 10 bases, with 25 bases between. CDR3 size: 15 residues. CDR1 and CDR2 from the germline V gene are GTSNPN and SVGIG (reference sequence). Written as DNA, the CDR3 is TGTGCCTGGATGAGTCGTTTGGGGGGCCTGTCGGGAGCTTTCTTT. It is translated as CAWMSRLGGLSGAFF.

The V call is TRBV11-2, the J call TRBJ1-2, with D perhaps TRBD1 (6 bases). The CDR3 loop spans 14 amino acids. The germline V gene encodes CDR1 SGHAT and CDR2 FQNNGV. V lost 3 bases, J lost 4 bases, and 12 bases lay in between. CDR3 region: CASSLVRGAYGYTF. The CDR3, as DNA: TGTGCCAGCAGCTTGGTCAGGGGAGCCTATGGCTACACCTTC.

The CDR3 DNA reads TGTGCCAGCAGCTTCACCTCGGGACTAAGAACAGATACGCAGTATTTT. This translates into CASSFTSGLRTDTQYF. J is TRBJ2-3 and V is TRBV11-2; 7 bases align to TRBD2. V lost 3 bases and J lost 3; bases outside the gene matches: 9. The CDR3 length is 16 residues. Germline CDR1 SGHAT, CDR2 FQNNGV. The full variable domain, completed using reference TRBV11-2 and TRBJ2-3, is EAGVAQSPRYKIIEKRQSVAFWCNPISGHATLYWYQQILGQGPKLLIQFQNNGVVDDSQLPKDRFSAERLKGVDSTLKIQPAKLEDSAVYLCASSFTSGLRTDTQYFGPGTRLTVL.

The chain recombines TRBV7-6 with TRBJ1-4; tentatively, D is TRBD1 (6 bases). This CDR3 contains 16 residues. Trimming took off 6 bases at V and 0 bases at J, with 14 bases between the two ends. CDR1 is SGHVS and CDR2 is FNYEAQ in the germline V gene. The CDR3 protein is CASRTYGGSTNEKLFF. For the CDR3, the DNA is TGTGCCAGCAGGACTTACGGGGGCTCAACTAATGAAAAACTGTTTTTT.

The rearrangement joins TRBV5-6 to TRBJ1-3; no reliable D call. Trimming removed 0 bases from V and 0 bases from J, with 4 bases in between. CDR3 length: 14 residues. Per the germline V gene, CDR1 is SGHDT and CDR2 is YYEEEE. The CDR3 nucleotides read TGTGCCAGCAGCTTGGGGCCCTCTGGAAACACCATATATTTT. Protein product: CASSLGPSGNTIYF. The whole variable domain, filled in from reference TRBV5-6 and TRBJ1-3, reads DAGVTQSPTHLIKTRGQQVTLRCSPKSGHDTVSWYQQALGQGPQFIFQYYEEEERQRGNFPDRFSGHQFPNYSSELNVNALLLGDSALYLCASSLGPSGNTIYFGEGSWLTVV.

The rearrangement joins TRBV19 to TRBJ2-5; D is ambiguous. Germline lookup yields CDR1 LNHDA and CDR2 SQIVND (reference sequence). The CDR3 consists of 14 residues. Trimming removed 3 bases from V and 4 bases from J, with 12 bases in between. CDR3 sequence: CASSISPPGETQYF. The CDR3 coding sequence is TGTGCCAGTAGTATCTCCCCCCCTGGAGAGACCCAGTACTTC.

V and J are TRBV7-2 and TRBJ2-7; 7 nucleotides match TRBD1. The CDR3 spans 14 residues. From germline, CDR1 is SGHTA and CDR2 FQGNSA. With 6 bases clipped from V and 0 bases from J, the junction kept 5 bases outside the gene matches. The CDR3 bases are TGTGCCAGCAGAAGGGGGCTTCTCTCCTACGAGCAGTACTTC. This translates into CASRRGLLSYEQYF.

This clone has a handful of counts. The V gene is TRBV7-6, the J gene TRBJ1-6; 8 bases line up with TRBD1. CDR1 is SGHVS and CDR2 is FNYEAQ in the germline V gene. The CDR3 consists of 17 residues. The junction had 14 bases not matched to a gene; V was cut back by 3 bases and J by 10 bases. The CDR3 here is CASSFRDRRLDRSPLHF. CDR3 DNA: TGTGCCAGCAGCTTCCGGGACAGGCGCCTCGATAGGTCACCCCTCCACTTT. Full variable domain (outside the CDR3, taken from reference TRBV7-6 and TRBJ1-6): GAGVSQSPRYKVTKRGQDVALRCDPISGHVSLYWYRQALGQGPEFLTYFNYEAQQDKSGLPNDRFSAERPEGSISTLTIQRTEQRDSAMYRCASSFRDRRLDRSPLHFGNGTRLTVT.